This T cell receptor (beta chain) was captured in a study of blood T cell repertoires in COVID-19. Authors' data handling: The assay estimated nucleated cells by amplifying reference gene primers. The method was immunoSEQ multiplex PCR; TCRdb's version includes in-frame clones alone and lacks a portion of them. Clone size and the V and J calls come from that table; the DNA yielded D and trimming. Among about 88,000 clones listed, around 86% were seen once. There are 13 residues in the CDR3. Trimming shortened V by 7 bases and J by 3 bases, and 15 bases separated the two germline ends. Germline V gene lookup returns CDR1 SQVTM and CDR2 ANQGSEA.

The sequence derives from a human donor in a cohort sampled during active COVID-19. Sequenced input: peripheral blood. The genes are TRBV29-1 and TRBJ1-1, with D possibly being TRBD1 (5 bases). The CDR3 DNA follows: TGCAGCGCCTCGACAGCCCAGGACACTGAAGCTTTCTTT. Residues: CSASTAQDTEAFF. Looking up the rest from reference TRBV29-1 and TRBJ1-1 gives the full variable domain: SAVISQKPSRDICQRGTSLTIQCQVDSQVTMMFWYRQQPGQSLTLIATANQGSEATYESGFVIDKFPISRPNLTFSTLTVSNMSPEDSSIYLCSASTAQDTEAFFGQGTRLTVV.